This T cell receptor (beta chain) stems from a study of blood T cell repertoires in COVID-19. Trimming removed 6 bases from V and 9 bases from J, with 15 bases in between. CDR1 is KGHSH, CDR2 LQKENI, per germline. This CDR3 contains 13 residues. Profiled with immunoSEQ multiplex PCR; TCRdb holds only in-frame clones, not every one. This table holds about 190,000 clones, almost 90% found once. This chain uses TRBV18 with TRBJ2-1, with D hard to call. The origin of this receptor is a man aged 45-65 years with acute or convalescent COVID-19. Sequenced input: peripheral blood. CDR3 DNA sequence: TGTGCCAGCTCGCCCGGTGGTTCAGGTGAGCAGTTCTTC. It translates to CASSPGGSGEQFF.